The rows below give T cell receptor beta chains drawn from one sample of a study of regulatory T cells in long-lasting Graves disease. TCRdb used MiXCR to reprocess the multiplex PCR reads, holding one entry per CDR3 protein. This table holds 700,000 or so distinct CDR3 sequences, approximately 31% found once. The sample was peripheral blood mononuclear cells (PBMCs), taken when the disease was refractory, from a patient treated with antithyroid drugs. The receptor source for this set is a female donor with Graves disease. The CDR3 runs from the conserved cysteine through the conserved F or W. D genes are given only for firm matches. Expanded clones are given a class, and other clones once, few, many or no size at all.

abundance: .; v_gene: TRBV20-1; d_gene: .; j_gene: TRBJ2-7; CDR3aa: CSARDPGGKRYEQYF; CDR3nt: TGCAGTGCTAGAGATCCGGGCGGTAAACGCTACGAGCAGTACTTC
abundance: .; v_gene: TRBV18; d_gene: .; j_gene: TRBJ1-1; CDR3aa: CASSVGESTEAFF; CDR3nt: TGTGCCAGCTCAGTGGGGGAAAGCACTGAAGCTTTCTTT
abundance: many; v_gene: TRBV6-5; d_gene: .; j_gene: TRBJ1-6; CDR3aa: CASSYGGGRESPLHF; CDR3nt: TGTGCCAGCAGTTACGGCGGGGGTCGAGAATCACCCCTCCACTTT
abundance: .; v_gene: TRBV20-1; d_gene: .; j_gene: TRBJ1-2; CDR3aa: CSARDPRGSYGYTF; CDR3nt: TGCAGTGCTAGAGATCCCAGGGGCTCCTATGGCTACACCTTC
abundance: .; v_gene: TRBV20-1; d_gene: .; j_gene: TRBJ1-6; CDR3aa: CSASRGADSPLHF; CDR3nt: TGCAGTGCTAGTCGTGGTGCGGATTCACCCCTCCACTTT
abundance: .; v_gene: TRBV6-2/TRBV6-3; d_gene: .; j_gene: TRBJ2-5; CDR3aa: CASSYEGLQETQYF; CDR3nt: TGTGCCAGCAGTTACGAGGGCCTTCAAGAGACCCAGTACTTC
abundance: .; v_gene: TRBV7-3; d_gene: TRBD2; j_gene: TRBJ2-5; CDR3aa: CASSHYYHKREASQETQYF; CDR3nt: TGTGCCAGCAGCCATTACTATCATAAGCGGGAGGCCTCCCAAGAGACCCAGTACTTC
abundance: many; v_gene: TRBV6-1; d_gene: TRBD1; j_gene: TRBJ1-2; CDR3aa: CASSDFDRVRGYTF; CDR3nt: TGTGCCAGCAGCGACTTCGACAGGGTGAGAGGCTACACCTTC
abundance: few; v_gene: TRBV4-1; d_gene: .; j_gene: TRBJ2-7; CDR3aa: CASGAGWGSYEQYF; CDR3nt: TGCGCCAGCGGAGCCGGGTGGGGCTCCTACGAGCAGTACTTC
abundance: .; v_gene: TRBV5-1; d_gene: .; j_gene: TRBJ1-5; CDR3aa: CASSLDGRNDNQPQHF; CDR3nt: TGTGCCAGCAGCTTGGACGGAAGGAACGACAATCAGCCCCAGCATTTT
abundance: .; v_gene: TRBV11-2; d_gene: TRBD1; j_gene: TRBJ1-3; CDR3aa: CASSLDREKSGNTIYF; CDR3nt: TGTGCCAGCAGCCTTGACAGGGAAAAATCTGGAAACACCATATATTTT
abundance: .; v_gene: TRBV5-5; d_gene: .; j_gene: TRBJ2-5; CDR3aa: CASSLVRGRLTQETQYF; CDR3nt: TGTGCCAGCAGCTTGGTACGGGGCCGACTAACCCAAGAGACCCAGTACTTC
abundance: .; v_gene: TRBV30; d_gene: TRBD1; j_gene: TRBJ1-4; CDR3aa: CAWSWKGQGFEKLFF; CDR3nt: TGTGCCTGGAGTTGGAAGGGACAGGGGTTTGAAAAACTGTTTTTT
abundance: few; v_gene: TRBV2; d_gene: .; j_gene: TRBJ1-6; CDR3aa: CASKGGQNSPLHF; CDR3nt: TGTGCCAGCAAGGGGGGGCAAAATTCACCCCTCCACTTT
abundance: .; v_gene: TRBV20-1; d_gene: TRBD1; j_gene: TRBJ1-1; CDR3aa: CSARPPWTGTNTEAFF; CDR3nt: TGCAGTGCTAGACCCCCTTGGACAGGGACGAACACTGAAGCTTTCTTT
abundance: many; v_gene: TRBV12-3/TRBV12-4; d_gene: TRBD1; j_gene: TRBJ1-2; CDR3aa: CASRTGLGGYTF; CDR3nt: TGTGCCAGCAGGACAGGGCTTGGTGGCTACACCTTC